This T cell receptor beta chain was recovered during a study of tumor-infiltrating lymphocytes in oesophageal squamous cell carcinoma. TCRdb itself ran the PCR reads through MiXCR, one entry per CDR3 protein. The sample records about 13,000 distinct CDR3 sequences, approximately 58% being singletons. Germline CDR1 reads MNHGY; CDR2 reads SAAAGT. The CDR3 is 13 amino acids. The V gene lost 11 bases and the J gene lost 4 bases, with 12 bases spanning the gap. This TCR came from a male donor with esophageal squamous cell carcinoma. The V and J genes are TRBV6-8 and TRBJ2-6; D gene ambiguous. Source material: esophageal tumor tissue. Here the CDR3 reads CAVHRVGANVLTF. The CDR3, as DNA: TGTGCCGTCCACCGGGTGGGGGCCAACGTCCTGACTTTC.